One sample yielded the 14 T cell receptor beta chains listed below, sequenced in a study of T-cell reconstitution after alpha-beta-depleted transplantation in children. Construction of the TCRbeta library involved unique molecular identifiers. MiXCR, run by TCRdb on the PCR reads, gives a single entry per CDR3 protein. Altogether roughly 500,000 distinct CDR3 sequences are present, 18% being singletons, with the ten largest covering 3.3%. The sequencing here drew on PBMCs from the stem cell graft donor, taken from the stem cell graft. These receptors all stem from a human donor who donated a stem cell graft to a child with acute lymphoblastic leukemia.

This sequence joins TRBV27 and TRBJ1-1; no clear D gene. The CDR3 length is 13 residues. Between the trimmed V and J ends, which lost 4 bases and 4 bases, there was a span of 10 bases. Germline CDR1 is MNHEY and CDR2 is SMNVEV (reference sequence). CDR3 DNA: TGTGCCAGCAGTTGGGCGGGTAGCACTGAAGCTTTCTTT. Residues: CASSWAGSTEAFF.

In DNA form, the CDR3 reads TGTGCCACCCTCAATTGGGGAGCGGGACTAGCCAAAAACATTCAGTACTTC. It codes for CATLNWGAGLAKNIQYF. The chain combines TRBV28 with TRBJ2-4; 7 nucleotides match TRBD2. V was pared by 10 bases and J by 0 bases, with 15 bases of the junction left unmatched. The CDR3 runs to 17 residues. Germline V CDR1 and CDR2: MDHEN, SYDVKM. The full variable domain, rest sourced from reference TRBV28 and TRBJ2-4, is DVKVTQSSRYLVKRTGEKVFLECVQDMDHENMFWYRQDPGLGLRLIYFSYDVKMKEKGDIPEGYSVSREKKERFSLILESASTNQTSMYLCATLNWGAGLAKNIQYFGAGTRLSVL.

This clonotype was seen a few times. This chain joins TRBV14 and TRBJ2-7; D is unclear. The CDR3 loop spans 13 amino acids. V lost 6 bases and J lost 0, with 9 bases in between. Germline loops: CDR1 SGHDN, CDR2 FVKESK. CDR3 DNA: TGTGCCAGCAGTCGTATTAGCTCCTACGAGCAGTACTTC. Its translation: CASSRISSYEQYF.

The chain combines TRBV19 with TRBJ2-1; D is unresolved. Germline V lookup: CDR1 LNHDA, CDR2 SQIVND (reference sequence). The CDR3 is 13 residues long. V shed 3 bases and J shed 4 bases, with 7 bases lying between them. CDR3 amino acids: CASSMRPYNEQFF. The CDR3 DNA reads TGTGCCAGTAGTATGCGGCCGTACAATGAGCAGTTCTTC.

This clonotype was detected a few times. The chain joins TRBV2 to TRBJ2-2; possible D gene TRBD2, 5 bases. V was shortened by 10 bases and J by 5 bases, with 11 bases between the two germline ends. Per germline, CDR1 SNHLY and CDR2 FYNNEI. This CDR3 region has 12 residues. The CDR3 protein is CANHRETGELFF. DNA of the CDR3: TGTGCCAACCACCGGGAAACCGGGGAGCTGTTTTTT.

This rearrangement joins TRBV12-3 or TRBV12-4 to TRBJ1-1; D is unresolved. V shed 1 base and J shed 5 bases, with 14 bases lying between them. The CDR3 consists of 15 residues. The CDR3 coding sequence is TGTGCCAGCAGTTTAGGGGCGCTTGGGTGGACTGAAGCTTTCTTT. It yields the protein CASSLGALGWTEAFF.

There are a few counts of this clonotype. The gene calls are TRBV4-2 and TRBJ1-2, with no clear D. In germline, CDR1 is LGHNA, CDR2 YNFKEQ. The CDR3 runs to 14 residues. Trimming removed 1 base at V and 0 bases at J, with 6 bases between. Here the CDR3 reads CASSQATANYGYTF. CDR3 sequence (DNA): TGTGCCAGCAGCCAAGCTACTGCTAACTATGGCTACACCTTC.

In this sample, this clonotype turned up a few times. V gene TRBV9 combines with J gene TRBJ2-1; D might be TRBD2 (6 bases). The germline gives CDR1 SGDLS, CDR2 YYNGEE. V shed 0 bases and J shed 2 bases, with 12 bases lying between them. This CDR3 is built from 16 residues. CDR3 bases: TGTGCCAGCAGCGTAGGGGTAGCGGATACCTACAATGAGCAGTTCTTC. It encodes CASSVGVADTYNEQFF.

The V call is TRBV11-1, the J call TRBJ2-6; D not resolved. The CDR3 spans 18 residues. V dropped 8 bases and J dropped 0 bases, with 20 bases sitting between them. CDR1 SGHAT and CDR2 FQDESV come from the germline V gene (reference sequence). The CDR3 protein is CASFGPARTLSGANVLTF. The CDR3, as DNA: TGTGCCAGCTTTGGACCGGCCAGGACCCTCTCTGGGGCCAACGTCCTGACTTTC.

J is TRBJ1-3 and V is TRBV15, with 8 bases lining up with TRBD1. The CDR3 is made up of 20 amino acids. Germline lookup yields CDR1 LNHNV and CDR2 YYDKDF (reference sequence). The V and J ends lost 3 bases and 0 bases, in that order; junction bases with no gene match: 16. CDR3 in DNA: TGTGCCACCAGCAGTAGGTCCGGGACAGGCAGACAGTCCTCTGGAAACACCATATATTTT. It encodes CATSSRSGTGRQSSGNTIYF.

This clonotype showed up many times. V and J are TRBV4-2 and TRBJ2-1; TRBD2 matches at 7 bases. The CDR3 spans 16 residues. Germline values: CDR1 LGHNA, CDR2 YNFKEQ. Germline trimming cut 1 base from V and 9 bases from J; bases unmatched to any gene: 12. CDR3 nucleotide sequence: TGTGCCAGCAGCCAAGTGATCCAGCGGGAATGGGGTGAGCAGTTCTTC. It specifies CASSQVIQREWGEQFF.

The chain combines TRBV12-3 or TRBV12-4 with TRBJ1-2; no firm D call. The CDR3 is 12 amino acids. Trimming removed 10 bases from V and 6 bases from J, with 15 bases in between. The CDR3 DNA sequence: TGTGCCACCGGGCAGGAGGGAAATGGCTACACCTTC. Its protein product is CATGQEGNGYTF.

The chain uses TRBV18 and TRBJ1-2, with 9 nucleotides matching TRBD1. The CDR3 loop spans 14 amino acids. Germline trimming cut 0 bases from V and 5 bases from J; bases unmatched to any gene: 1. The germline CDR1 and CDR2 sequences are KGHSH and LQKENI. For the CDR3, the DNA is TGTGCCAGCTCACCACCAGGGACAGGGTATGGCTACACCTTC. It yields the protein CASSPPGTGYGYTF. Filled out from reference TRBV18 and TRBJ1-2, the complete variable domain reads NAGVMQNPRHLVRRRGQEARLRCSPMKGHSHVYWYRQLPEEGLKFMVYLQKENIIDESGMPKERFSAEFPKEGPSILRIQQVVRGDSAAYFCASSPPGTGYGYTFGSGTRLTVV.

V is TRBV2 and J is TRBJ1-1, with no clear D. Germline assignment: CDR1 SNHLY and CDR2 FYNNEI. The CDR3 runs to 13 residues. Trimming left V 0 bases short and J 11 bases short, with 13 bases between. The CDR3 nucleotides are TGTGCCAGCAGTGAAGCGCTTCTTAGAGTGGCTTTCTTT. Its translation is CASSEALLRVAFF.